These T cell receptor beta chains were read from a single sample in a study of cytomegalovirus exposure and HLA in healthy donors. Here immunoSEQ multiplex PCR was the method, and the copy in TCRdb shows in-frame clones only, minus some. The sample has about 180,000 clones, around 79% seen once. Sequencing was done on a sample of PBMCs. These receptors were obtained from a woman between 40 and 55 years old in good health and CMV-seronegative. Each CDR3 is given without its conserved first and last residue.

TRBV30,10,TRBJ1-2,AWTRGVNGYT
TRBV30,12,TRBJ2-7,AWSVEVGASEQY
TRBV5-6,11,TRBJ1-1,ASSHAAGQEAF
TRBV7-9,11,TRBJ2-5,ASSLTSRETQY
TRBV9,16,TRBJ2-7,ASSPHFSPAGRSYEQY
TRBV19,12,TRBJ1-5,ASSDRVGGQPQH
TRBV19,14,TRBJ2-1,ASSIPPREREGQQF
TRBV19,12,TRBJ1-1,ASSRTGANTEAF
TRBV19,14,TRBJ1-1,ASGNGHRGLNTEAF
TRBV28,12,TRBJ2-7,ASSFSTPSYEQY
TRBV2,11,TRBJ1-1,ASSYVRGAEAF
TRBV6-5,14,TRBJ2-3,ASSYSGGYGTDTQY
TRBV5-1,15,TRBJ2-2,ASSLLLAELNTGELF
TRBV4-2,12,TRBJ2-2,ASSQDRRSGELF
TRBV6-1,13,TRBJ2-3,ASSVTGYDTDTQY
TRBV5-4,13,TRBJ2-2,ASSLGQVDTGELF
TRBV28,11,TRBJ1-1,ASGDRDWEEAF
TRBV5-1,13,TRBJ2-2,ASSSRGQGDRELF
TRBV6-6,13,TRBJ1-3,ASSLGTRSGNTIY
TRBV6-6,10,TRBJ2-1,ASSPVVSEQF
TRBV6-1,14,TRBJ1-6,ASSGETHSYNSPLH
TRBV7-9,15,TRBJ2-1,ASSSHSGRGSYNEQF
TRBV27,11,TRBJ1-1,ASSFRTGTEAF